What follows are 6 T cell receptor beta chains derived from one specimen sequenced in a study of T cell repertoires in cytomegalovirus infection. TCRdb independently ran MiXCR on the reads; one entry per CDR3 protein. This sample has 700,000 to 850,000 distinct CDR3 sequences, with about 33% found just once. The antigens these receptors bind are not known. Sequencing was performed on cultured CD8+ T cells from PBMCs, taken from culture after CMV antigen stimulation. The receptors here all came from a human donor in good health (CMV status not recorded). Some clones in this sample may be carry-over from other donors' samples.

This clonotype was found a few times. The genes are TRBV27 and TRBJ2-3; TRBD2 is a possible D gene (7 bases). Trimming took off 3 bases at V and 11 bases at J, with 24 bases between the two ends. Germline lookup yields CDR1 MNHEY and CDR2 SMNVEV (reference sequence). The CDR3 loop spans 16 amino acids. CDR3 DNA sequence: TGTGCCAGCAGTTTCCCGAGGGGGGGCGCCCCCGGGGTGCAGTATTTT. Protein product: CASSFPRGGAPGVQYF.

This clonotype was seen a few times. This sequence joins TRBV29-1 and TRBJ2-5; weak D call: TRBD2 (6 bases). CDR1 is SQVTM, CDR2 ANQGSEA, per germline. CDR3 length: 13 residues. Trimming stripped 2 bases from V and 10 bases from J, with 17 bases between. CDR3 region: CSVESSLVRGQYF. The CDR3 bases are TGCAGCGTTGAATCCTCACTAGTGCGGGGCCAGTACTTC.

At least ten counts were recorded for this clonotype. The chain is built from TRBV7-9 and TRBJ2-3; 7 bases are a match to TRBD2. The CDR3 contains 16 residues. The germline V gene has CDR1 SEHNR and CDR2 FQNEAQ (reference sequence). V was clipped by 3 bases and J by 3 bases; unmatched bases: 9. CDR3 DNA sequence: TGTGCCAGCAGCTTCCTCCCGAACGGGGGGACAGATACGCAGTATTTT. Translated, it gives CASSFLPNGGTDTQYF.

The chain employs TRBV27 and TRBJ2-1, with D possibly called TRBD1 or TRBD2 (7 bases each). V lost 10 bases, J lost 0 bases, and 16 bases lay in between. Germline-derived CDR1 and CDR2 are MNHEY and SMNVEV (reference sequence). This CDR3 is built from 15 residues. The CDR3 region is CATRGGGRSYNEQFF. Here the CDR3 DNA reads TGTGCCACCAGGGGGGGGGGACGCTCCTACAATGAGCAGTTCTTC.

This clonotype was counted ten times or more. This chain links TRBV7-2 with TRBJ2-1; D uncertain. The germline gives CDR1 SGHTA, CDR2 FQGNSA. The CDR3 runs 16 residues. V shed 3 bases and J shed 2 bases, with 14 bases lying between them. The CDR3, as DNA: TGTGCCAGCAGCTTTAGGTGGGCTCCTCCCTACAATGAGCAGTTCTTC. This sequence encodes CASSFRWAPPYNEQFF.

The chain recombines TRBV15 with TRBJ1-4; D remains unclear. The CDR3 extends over 15 amino acids. The V gene's germline CDR1 is LNHNV and CDR2 YYDKDF (reference sequence). The V end lost 1 base, the J end lost 8 bases, and 14 bases lay between the germline ends. CDR3 sequence: CATSRVHGRLEKLFF. DNA for the CDR3: TGTGCCACCAGCAGAGTCCACGGAAGGTTGGAAAAACTGTTTTTT.